This T cell receptor beta chain was sequenced for a study of control samples from healthy donors and cancer patients. The protocol was immunoSEQ multiplex PCR, while the TCRdb copy is restricted to in-frame clones and leaves out a portion. The table has 90,000 to 130,000 clones, 88% seen once. This CDR3 is 14 amino acids long. V lost 3 bases and J lost 10; bases outside the gene matches: 8. Germline V gives CDR1 SGHNT, CDR2 YENEEA. Sequencing was performed on PBMCs. The chain joins TRBV11-3 to TRBJ2-7; TRBD2 matches at 11 bases. This receptor was obtained from a woman aged 55-75 years with lung cancer. The chain's CDR3 is CASSFGPLAGEQYF. DNA of the CDR3: TGTGCCAGCAGCTTCGGTCCACTAGCGGGAGAACAGTACTTC.